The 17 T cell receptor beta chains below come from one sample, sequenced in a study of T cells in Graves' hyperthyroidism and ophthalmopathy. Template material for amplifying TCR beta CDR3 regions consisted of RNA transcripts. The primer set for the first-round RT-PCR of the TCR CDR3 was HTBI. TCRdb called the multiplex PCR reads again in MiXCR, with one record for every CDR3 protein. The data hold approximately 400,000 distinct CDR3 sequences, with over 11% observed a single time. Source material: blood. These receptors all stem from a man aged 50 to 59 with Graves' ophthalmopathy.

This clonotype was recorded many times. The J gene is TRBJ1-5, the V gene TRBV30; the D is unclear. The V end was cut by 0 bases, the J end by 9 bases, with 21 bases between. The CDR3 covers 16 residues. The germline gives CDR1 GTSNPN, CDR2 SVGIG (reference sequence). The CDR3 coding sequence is TGTGCCTGGAGTGTAGGCCCTCGTGGAGGGCTATGGCCCCAGCATTTT. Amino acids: CAWSVGPRGGLWPQHF.

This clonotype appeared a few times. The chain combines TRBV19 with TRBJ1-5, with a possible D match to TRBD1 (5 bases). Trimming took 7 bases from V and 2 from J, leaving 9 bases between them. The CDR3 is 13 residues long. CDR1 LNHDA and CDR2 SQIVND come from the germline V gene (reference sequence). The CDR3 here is CASTRAGNQPQHF. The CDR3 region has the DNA TGTGCCAGTACCAGGGCCGGCAATCAGCCCCAGCATTTT.

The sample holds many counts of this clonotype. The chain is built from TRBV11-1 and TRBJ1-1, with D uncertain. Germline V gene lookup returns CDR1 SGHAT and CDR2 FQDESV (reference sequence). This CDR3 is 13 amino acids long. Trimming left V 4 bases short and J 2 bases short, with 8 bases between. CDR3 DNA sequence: TGTGCCAGCAGCTCTTTGCTAAACACTGAAGCTTTCTTT. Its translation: CASSSLLNTEAFF.

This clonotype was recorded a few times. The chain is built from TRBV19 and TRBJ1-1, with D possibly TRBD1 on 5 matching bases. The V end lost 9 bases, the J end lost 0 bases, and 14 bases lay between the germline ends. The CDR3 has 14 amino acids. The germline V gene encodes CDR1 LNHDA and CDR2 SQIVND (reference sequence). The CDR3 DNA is TGTGCCAGCCAACTGGGGCCTTTGAACACTGAAGCTTTCTTT. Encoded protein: CASQLGPLNTEAFF.

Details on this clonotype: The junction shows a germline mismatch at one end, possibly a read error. DNA of the CDR3: TGTGTCAGCAGCCAAGAATTAACGGTGGTCAACACTGAAGCTTTCTTT. Encoded protein: CVSSQELTVVNTEAFF. This chain connects TRBV4-2 to TRBJ1-1; no clear D gene. CDR1 and CDR2 from the germline V gene are LGHNA and YNFKEQ. The CDR3 has 16 residues.

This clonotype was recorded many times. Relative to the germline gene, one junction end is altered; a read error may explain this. CDR3 sequence reads: CASSLPVAHEQYF. The CDR3, as DNA: TGTGCTAGCAGCCTGCCTGTTGCGCACGAGCAGTACTTC. The chain combines TRBV7-7 with TRBJ2-7; D is unclear. The CDR3 spans 13 residues. Germline CDR1 and CDR2: SSHAT and FNYEAQ (reference sequence). Based on the CDR3 plus reference TRBV7-7 and TRBJ2-7, the full variable domain is GAGVSQSPRYKVTKRGQDVTLRCDPISSHATLYWYQQALGQGPEFLTYFNYEAQPDKSGLPSDRFSAERPEGSISTLTIQRTEQRDSAMYRCASSLPVAHEQYFGPGTRLTVT.

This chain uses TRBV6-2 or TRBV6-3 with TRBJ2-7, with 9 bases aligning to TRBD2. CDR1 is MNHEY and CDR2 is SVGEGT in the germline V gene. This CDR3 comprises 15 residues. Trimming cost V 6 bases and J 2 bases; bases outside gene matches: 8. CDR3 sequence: CASRAGLANAYEQYF. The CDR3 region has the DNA TGTGCCAGCAGGGCCGGACTAGCGAACGCCTACGAGCAGTACTTC.

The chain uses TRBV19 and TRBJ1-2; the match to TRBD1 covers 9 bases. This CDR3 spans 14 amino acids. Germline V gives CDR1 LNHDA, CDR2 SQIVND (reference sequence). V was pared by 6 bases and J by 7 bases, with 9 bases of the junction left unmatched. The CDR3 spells CASSTGTGLSGYTF. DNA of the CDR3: TGTGCCAGTAGCACTGGGACAGGGTTATCTGGCTACACCTTC.

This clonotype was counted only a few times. CDR3 sequence (DNA): TGTGCCAGCAGCTTAGATCTAAGGACTATCCCGTACTTC. Translation gives CASSLDLRTIPYF. This chain links TRBV11-2 with TRBJ2-5, with D perhaps TRBD2 (6 bases). Germline V gives CDR1 SGHAT, CDR2 FQNNGV. Trimming stripped 0 bases from V and 13 bases from J, with 15 bases between. The CDR3 totals 13 residues.

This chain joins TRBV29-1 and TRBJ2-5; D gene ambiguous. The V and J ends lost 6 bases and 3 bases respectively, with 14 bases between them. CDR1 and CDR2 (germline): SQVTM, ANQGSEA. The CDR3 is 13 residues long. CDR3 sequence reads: CSVERNREETQYF. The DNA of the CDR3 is TGCAGCGTCGAGAGGAACAGAGAAGAGACCCAGTACTTC.

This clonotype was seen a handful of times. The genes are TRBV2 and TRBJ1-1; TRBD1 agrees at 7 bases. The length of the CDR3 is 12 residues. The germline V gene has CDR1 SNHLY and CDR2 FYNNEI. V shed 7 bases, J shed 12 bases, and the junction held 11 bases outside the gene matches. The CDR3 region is CASTSGQVATFF. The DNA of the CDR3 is TGTGCCAGCACCTCCGGACAGGTTGCGACTTTCTTT.

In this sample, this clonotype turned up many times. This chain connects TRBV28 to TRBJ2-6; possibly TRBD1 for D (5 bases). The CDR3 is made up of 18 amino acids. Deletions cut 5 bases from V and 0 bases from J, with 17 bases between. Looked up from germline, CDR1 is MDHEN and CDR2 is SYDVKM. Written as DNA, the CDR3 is TGTGCCAGCAGTCCAGGGCTTGCAGGGCCCTCTGGGGCCAACGTCCTGACTTTC. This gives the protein CASSPGLAGPSGANVLTF.

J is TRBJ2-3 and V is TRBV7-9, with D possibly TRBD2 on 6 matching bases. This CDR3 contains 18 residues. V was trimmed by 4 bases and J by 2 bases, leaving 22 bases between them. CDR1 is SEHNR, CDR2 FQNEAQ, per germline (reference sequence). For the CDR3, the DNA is TGTGCCAGCAGCTACTCCCCGAGGAGGGCAATATCCACAGATACGCAGTATTTT. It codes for CASSYSPRRAISTDTQYF.

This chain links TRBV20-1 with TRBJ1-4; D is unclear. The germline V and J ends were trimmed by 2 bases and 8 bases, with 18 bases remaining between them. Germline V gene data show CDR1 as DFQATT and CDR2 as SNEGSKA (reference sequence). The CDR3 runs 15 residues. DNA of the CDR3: TGCAGTGCTAGAACCCCGGACGGGATCGGCGAAAAACTGTTTTTT. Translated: CSARTPDGIGEKLFF.

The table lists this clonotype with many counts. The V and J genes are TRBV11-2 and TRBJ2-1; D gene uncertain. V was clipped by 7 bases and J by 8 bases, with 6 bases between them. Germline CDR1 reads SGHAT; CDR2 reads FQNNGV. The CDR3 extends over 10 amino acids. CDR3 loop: CASKSDEQFF. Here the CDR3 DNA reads TGTGCCAGCAAATCGGATGAGCAGTTCTTC.

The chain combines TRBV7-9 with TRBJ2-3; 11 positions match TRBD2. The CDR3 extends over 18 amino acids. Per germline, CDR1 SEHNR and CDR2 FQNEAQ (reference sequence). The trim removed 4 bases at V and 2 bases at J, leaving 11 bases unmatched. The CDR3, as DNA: TGTGCCAGCAGCTCCATAAGACCGGGACTAGCGGACACAGATACGCAGTATTTT. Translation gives CASSSIRPGLADTDTQYF.

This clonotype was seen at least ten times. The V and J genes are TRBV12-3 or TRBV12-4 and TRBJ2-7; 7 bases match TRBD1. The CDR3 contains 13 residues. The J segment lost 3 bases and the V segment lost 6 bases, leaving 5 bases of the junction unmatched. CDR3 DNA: TGTGCCAGCAGCTTCACAGGGGACTACGAGCAGTACTTC. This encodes CASSFTGDYEQYF.